This TCR beta chain was captured by sequencing in a study of shared clonotypes between healthy human individuals. Study results and caveats: Shared clonotypes: roughly 4.7% naive CD4, about 3.5% naive CD8, 2.3% memory CD4, under 0.5% memory CD8.

About this clone itself: Its specificity is not known.

The CDR3 spans 16 residues. Germline V gene data show CDR1 as SGHDT and CDR2 as YYEEEE. Trimming took 4 bases from V and 1 from J; bases not matched to a gene: 9. The assay was immunoSEQ multiplex PCR, and TCRdb's table has in-frame clones only and misses some. The data contain some 2,500,000 clones, 85% to 95% of them singletons. Sequencing was performed on naive CD4+ T cells from PBMCs. Subset here: CD45RA+ positively selected. The clonotype originates from a man aged 18 to 35 in good health. Some clones in this sample may be carry-over from other donors' samples. The J gene is TRBJ2-3, the V gene TRBV5-6, with TRBD1 matching 7 bases. The CDR3 loop reads CASSRKTGVRTDTQYF. The CDR3 bases are TGTGCCAGCAGCCGTAAAACAGGGGTCCGCACAGATACGCAGTATTTT.